One and the same sample provided the 30 T cell receptor beta chains below, sequenced in a study of cytomegalovirus exposure and HLA in healthy donors. The PCR ran on 60 Vbeta and 13 Jbeta primers. Clones were sequenced by immunoSEQ multiplex PCR, and TCRdb holds only the in-frame ones, with some missing. This table holds approximately 220,000 clones, more than 60% found once. Sequencing was done on a sample of PBMCs. The receptors derive from a girl between 2 and 10 years old in good health and CMV-seronegative.

The rearrangement links TRBV2 to TRBJ1-6, with no clear D. CDR1 is SNHLY and CDR2 is FYNNEI in the germline V gene. V was clipped by 5 bases and J by 13 bases, with 18 bases between them. The CDR3 extends over 14 amino acids. CDR3 residues: CASSYERVEAPLHF. The CDR3 nucleotides are TGTGCCAGCAGTTATGAGCGTGTCGAGGCTCCCCTCCACTTT.

This chain connects TRBV27 to TRBJ2-3; TRBD1 aligns across 7 bases. Germline V gives CDR1 MNHEY, CDR2 SMNVEV (reference sequence). V gave up 6 bases and J gave up 1 base; unmatched junction bases: 4. CDR3 length equals 14 residues. The CDR3 DNA follows: TGTGCCAGCAGCCGACAGGGAGGCACAGATACGCAGTATTTT. It encodes CASSRQGGTDTQYF.

The rearrangement uses TRBV5-4 and TRBJ2-1; 7 bases align to TRBD1. Per germline, CDR1 SGHNT and CDR2 YYREEE (reference sequence). With V trimmed by 4 bases and J by 3 bases, 10 bases remained unmatched. There are 16 residues in the CDR3. CDR3: CASSNTGVRFYNEQFF. For the CDR3, the DNA is TGTGCCAGCAGCAATACAGGGGTAAGGTTCTACAATGAGCAGTTCTTC.

The gene calls are TRBV5-6 and TRBJ1-2; unclear D gene. Trimming cost V 1 base and J 0 bases, with 13 bases left between them. Germline V gene sequence: CDR1 SGHDT, CDR2 YYEEEE. The CDR3 extends over 16 amino acids. As DNA, the CDR3 is TGTGCCAGCAGCTTGAGTATGTACCAGACTAACTATGGCTACACCTTC. Residues: CASSLSMYQTNYGYTF.

This clone was seen just once. V gene TRBV2 combines with J gene TRBJ2-3; 7 bases align to TRBD1. V was clipped by 6 bases and J by 4 bases; unmatched bases: 10. CDR1 and CDR2 (germline): SNHLY, FYNNEI. This CDR3 has 15 residues. The CDR3 loop reads CASRTVGQAADTQYF. The CDR3 coding sequence is TGTGCCAGCAGGACAGTAGGACAGGCAGCAGATACGCAGTATTTT.

Here the CDR3 reads CASSAARRGNEKLFF. For the CDR3, the DNA is TGTGCCAGCAGCGCTGCCCGGCGGGGAAATGAAAAACTGTTTTTT. The rearrangement uses TRBV13 and TRBJ1-4; D gene unclear. Trimming left V 5 bases short and J 5 bases short, with 15 bases between. The V gene's germline CDR1 is PRHDT and CDR2 FYEKMQ (reference sequence). The CDR3 has 15 residues.

This chain connects TRBV12-5 to TRBJ2-1; 9 bases align to TRBD1. Trimming cost V 7 bases and J 9 bases; bases outside gene matches: 7. The CDR3 is 13 residues long. Germline CDR1 LGHNT, CDR2 FRNRAP. The CDR3 here is CASVQDRGGEQFF. CDR3 DNA: TGTGCTAGTGTTCAGGACAGGGGTGGTGAGCAGTTCTTC.

The rearrangement links TRBV4-1 to TRBJ2-1; a weak D match, TRBD2 (5 bases). Deletions cut 4 bases from V and 0 bases from J, with 13 bases between. The CDR3 is made up of 16 amino acids. The germline gives CDR1 MGHRA, CDR2 YSYEKL. This CDR3 reads CASSRIRGPSYNEQFF. CDR3 nucleotides: TGCGCCAGCAGCCGAATACGCGGGCCCTCCTACAATGAGCAGTTCTTC.

The chain recombines TRBV4-2 with TRBJ2-5, with D maybe TRBD2 (7 bases). V was cut by 4 bases and J by 5 bases, with 17 bases left in between. This CDR3 is 15 amino acids long. The germline gives CDR1 LGHNA, CDR2 YNFKEQ. The CDR3 coding sequence is TGTGCCAGCAGCCGAACTGGGGGGGGCGGGGAGACCCAGTACTTC. Translated, it gives CASSRTGGGGETQYF.

The chain uses TRBV11-2 and TRBJ2-3, with 7 bases matching TRBD2. The CDR3 spans 14 residues. The trim removed 6 bases at V and 7 bases at J, leaving 10 bases unmatched. Germline V CDR1 and CDR2: SGHAT, FQNNGV. The CDR3 spells CASRLKAGFHTQYF. In nucleotides, the CDR3 is TGTGCCAGCAGGTTGAAAGCGGGGTTCCATACGCAGTATTTT.

This clone was counted once. The rearrangement joins TRBV5-5 to TRBJ1-1; D ambiguous. This CDR3 contains 17 residues. V lost 0 bases and J 11 bases, leaving 26 bases between the germline ends. Germline CDR1 SGHKS, CDR2 YYEKEE (reference sequence). CDR3 residues: CASSLGHERWVELWAFF. The CDR3 nucleotides are TGTGCCAGCAGCTTGGGGCACGAGCGTTGGGTGGAACTTTGGGCTTTCTTT.

This chain links TRBV19 with TRBJ1-6; D call uncertain. CDR3 size: 13 residues. V shed 5 bases and J shed 7 bases, with 9 bases lying between them. CDR1 and CDR2 from the germline V gene are LNHDA and SQIVND (reference sequence). The CDR3 loop is CASSQATNSPLHF. The CDR3 DNA reads as TGTGCCAGTAGTCAGGCAACGAATTCACCCCTCCACTTT. The full variable domain, in which reference TRBV19 and TRBJ1-6 provide the parts outside the CDR3, is DGGITQSPKYLFRKEGQNVTLSCEQNLNHDAMYWYRQDPGQGLRLIYYSQIVNDFQKGDIAEGYSVSREKKESFPLTVTSAQKNPTAFYLCASSQATNSPLHFGNGTRLTVT.

The sample holds a few counts of this clone. This chain joins TRBV6-4 and TRBJ2-7; 9 bases agree with TRBD2. After removal of 2 bases from V and 3 bases from J, the junction contained 20 bases not matched to a gene. The CDR3 totals 20 residues. Looked up from germline, CDR1 is MRHNA and CDR2 is SNTAGT. The CDR3 region is CASSDPYRRGKSSGIYEQYF. CDR3 sequence (DNA): TGTGCCAGCAGTGACCCCTACCGTCGGGGTAAGTCTAGCGGGATCTACGAGCAGTACTTC.

The V and J genes are TRBV6-1 and TRBJ2-7; 7 bases line up with TRBD1. The CDR3 sequence is 13 residues long. V gave up 6 bases and J gave up 3 bases; unmatched junction bases: 5. CDR1 MNHNS and CDR2 SASEGT come from the germline V gene. The CDR3 here is CASSRGGHYEQYF. CDR3 DNA: TGTGCCAGCAGCCGAGGGGGCCACTACGAGCAGTACTTC.

The chain couples TRBV5-8 to TRBJ1-1; D remains ambiguous. Germline-derived CDR1 and CDR2 are SGHTS and YDEGEE. This CDR3 has 11 amino acids. The CDR3 here is CRSGRNTEAFF. The DNA of the CDR3 is TGTCGCTCGGGTAGGAACACTGAAGCTTTCTTT. Full variable domain (missing parts from reference TRBV5-8 and TRBJ1-1): EAGVTQSPTHLIKTRGQQATLRCSPISGHTSVYWYQQALGLGLQFLLWYDEGEERNRGNFPPRFSGRQFPNYSSELNVNALELEDSALYLCRSGRNTEAFFGQGTRLTVV.

This chain links TRBV6-5 with TRBJ2-7; D is possibly TRBD2 (6 bases). The germline gives CDR1 MNHEY, CDR2 SVGAGI. The ends were cut back, 6 bases at V and 4 bases at J, with 13 bases in the middle. CDR3 length: 13 residues. Written as DNA, the CDR3 is TGTGCCAGCAGCTCTAGCGAAAAATACGAGCAGTACTTC. It encodes CASSSSEKYEQYF.

V usage is TRBV7-2 and J usage is TRBJ2-3; no definite D call. Germline CDR1 SGHTA, CDR2 FQGNSA. This CDR3 is 13 amino acids long. V lost 3 bases and J lost 4, with 8 bases in between. This CDR3 reads CASSFDNPDTQYF. CDR3 DNA: TGTGCCAGCAGCTTCGACAACCCAGATACGCAGTATTTT.

The J gene is TRBJ2-7, the V gene TRBV5-1, with 15 bases identical to TRBD2. This CDR3 region has 17 residues. V trimming: 2 bases; J trimming: 0 bases; junction bases outside the gene matches: 3. Germline CDR1 is SGHRS and CDR2 is YFSETQ. The CDR3 spells CASSFGTSGGSSYEQYF. CDR3 nucleotides: TGCGCCAGCAGCTTTGGGACTAGCGGGGGGAGCTCCTACGAGCAGTACTTC.

The gene calls are TRBV9 and TRBJ2-1, with TRBD2 as a possible D gene (7 bases). This CDR3 region has 17 residues. Germline V CDR1 and CDR2: SGDLS, YYNGEE. V shed 4 bases and J shed 4 bases, with 21 bases lying between them. Here the CDR3 reads CASSSNLRGGGYNEQFF. The CDR3 nucleotides are TGTGCCAGCAGCTCAAACCTGAGGGGGGGCGGGTACAATGAGCAGTTCTTC.

On this clone itself: Different DNA sequences within this sample yield the same CDR3. The rearrangement links TRBV18 to TRBJ1-5, with D perhaps TRBD1 (6 bases). The V gene lost 2 bases and the J gene lost 4 bases, with 6 bases spanning the gap. The CDR3 has 13 amino acids. Germline V gene lookup returns CDR1 KGHSH and CDR2 LQKENI. CDR3: CASSPGQNQPQHF. The CDR3 DNA follows: TGTGCCAGCTCACCAGGACAGAATCAGCCCCAGCATTTT.

This clone is a singleton in its sample. The chain recombines TRBV4-1 with TRBJ2-7, with 15 bases identical to TRBD2. This CDR3 is built from 18 residues. Germline lookup yields CDR1 MGHRA and CDR2 YSYEKL. The V and J ends lost 1 base and 4 bases, in that order; junction bases with no gene match: 8. This CDR3 reads CASSQGTSGGAFRYEQYF. In DNA form, the CDR3 reads TGCGCCAGCAGCCAAGGGACTAGCGGGGGGGCCTTTAGGTACGAGCAGTACTTC.

The chain carries TRBV25-1 and TRBJ1-4, with D possibly being TRBD1 (5 bases). The CDR3 is 16 amino acids. V lost 3 bases, J lost 5 bases, and 16 bases lay in between. CDR1 is MGHDK and CDR2 is SYGVNS in the germline V gene. CDR3 in amino acids: CASSDRGKGRNEKLFF. CDR3 DNA sequence: TGTGCCAGCAGTGACCGTGGAAAGGGGAGGAATGAAAAACTGTTTTTT.

The chain employs TRBV4-2 and TRBJ2-3; 11 nucleotides align to TRBD2. This CDR3 region has 17 residues. Germline V gene lookup returns CDR1 LGHNA and CDR2 YNFKEQ. After removal of 4 bases from V and 2 bases from J, the junction contained 8 bases not matched to a gene. CDR3 amino acids: CASSPRKTSGNTDTQYF. CDR3 coding DNA: TGTGCCAGCAGCCCCCGGAAGACTAGCGGGAACACAGATACGCAGTATTTT.

The chain joins TRBV6-6 to TRBJ2-7; a weak D match, TRBD2 (6 bases). The V end was cut by 4 bases, the J end by 5 bases, with 18 bases between. CDR3 length: 15 amino acids. Germline lookup yields CDR1 MNHNY and CDR2 SVGAGI (reference sequence). This CDR3 is CASSWWDGGGNEQYF. The CDR3 region has the DNA TGTGCCAGCAGTTGGTGGGACGGGGGTGGAAACGAGCAGTACTTC.

CDR3 region: CASSFKRALTDTQYF. For the CDR3, the DNA is TGTGCCAGCAGCTTCAAGCGGGCACTCACAGATACGCAGTATTTT. V is TRBV7-2 and J is TRBJ2-3, with D tentatively TRBD2 (6 bases). Trimming shortened V by 3 bases and J by 2 bases, and 12 bases separated the two germline ends. CDR3 length equals 15 residues. The germline V gene encodes CDR1 SGHTA and CDR2 FQGNSA.

Only one count was recorded for this clone. This rearrangement joins TRBV4-1 to TRBJ2-6; TRBD1 matches 7 bases. V shed 1 base and J 0 bases; nucleotides not matched to a gene: 3. Germline V gives CDR1 MGHRA, CDR2 YSYEKL. There are 17 residues in the CDR3. For the CDR3, the DNA is TGCGCCAGCAGCCAAGTAACAGGGGCCTCTGGGGCCAACGTCCTGACTTTC. Residues: CASSQVTGASGANVLTF.

This clone was seen a few times. This sample also contains other DNA sequences that code for the same CDR3. This chain connects TRBV5-1 to TRBJ2-1, with 12 bases matching TRBD2. V lost 2 bases, J lost 6 bases, and 3 bases stayed unmatched. Germline CDR1 reads SGHRS; CDR2 reads YFSETQ. The CDR3 extends over 15 amino acids. CDR3 loop: CASSLGLAGSNEQFF. CDR3 DNA sequence: TGCGCCAGCAGCTTAGGACTAGCGGGGAGCAATGAGCAGTTCTTC.

The J gene is TRBJ2-3, the V gene TRBV4-1; 9 bases are a match to TRBD2. The CDR3 is made up of 21 amino acids. From germline, CDR1 is MGHRA and CDR2 YSYEKL. After removal of 4 bases from V and 1 base from J, the junction contained 21 bases not matched to a gene. The CDR3 DNA is TGCGCCAGCAGCCGATTTCCAGGAGCGGGGCGGGAGGGTGCTGGCACAGATACGCAGTATTTT. Its protein product is CASSRFPGAGREGAGTDTQYF.

In the case of this clone: This sample includes further DNA sequences coding for the same CDR3. The rearrangement joins TRBV18 to TRBJ2-3; 7 nucleotides line up with TRBD2. V was clipped by 3 bases and J by 3 bases; unmatched bases: 6. This CDR3 contains 15 residues. The germline CDR1 and CDR2 sequences are KGHSH and LQKENI. Here the CDR3 DNA reads TGTGCCAGCTCACCTCTCGCGGGAGCAACAGATACGCAGTATTTT. Protein: CASSPLAGATDTQYF.

For this clone: Relative to the germline gene, one junction end is altered; a read error may explain this. The chain has TRBV7-2 and TRBJ1-6; 9 bases align to TRBD1. The CDR3 runs 15 residues. The germline gives CDR1 SGHTA, CDR2 FQGNSA. CDR3 residues: CASCLQGARNSPLHF. Written as DNA, the CDR3 is TGTGCCAGCTGCTTACAGGGGGCGAGGAATTCACCCCTCCACTTT.